This TCR beta chain stems from a study of human T cells and chemical hapten exposure. Study as a whole: Mostly female, the patients presented with alopecia areata, totalis or universalis. Small pooled library volume differences chiefly drove per-sample TCR yield variation.

The germline V gene has CDR1 SNHLY and CDR2 FYNNEI. CDR3 length: 15 amino acids. V was pared by 6 bases and J by 0 bases, with 4 bases of the junction left unmatched. The time point is: patch test 2, 6 weeks after DPC sensitization. The treatment here: therapeutic diphenylcyclopropenone sensitization with weekly scalp DPC. Each donor was an alopecia patient between 18 and 70 years of age who qualified for DPC. This clonotype was recorded a few times. How the authors handled the data: Ranging from roughly 23,224 to 700,000, TCR counts per sample had a median value of around 94,000. TCRdb ran MiXCR on the RACE reads and lists one entry per CDR3 protein. These V and J calls originate from TCRdb's pipeline instead of the authors' own analysis. The table shows roughly 40,000 distinct CDR3 sequences, with around 10% occurring only once.

The TCR originated in a woman in her thirties or forties with alopecia areata. Some clones in this sample may be carry-over from other donors' samples. The sequencing used whole blood, collected in connection with sensitization to the hapten diphenylcyclopropenone (DPC). V and J are TRBV2 and TRBJ2-1; 8 nucleotides agree with TRBD1. CDR3 bases: TGTGCCAGCAGGGAGACAGGGGTCTCCTACAATGAGCAGTTCTTC. This gives the protein CASRETGVSYNEQFF.